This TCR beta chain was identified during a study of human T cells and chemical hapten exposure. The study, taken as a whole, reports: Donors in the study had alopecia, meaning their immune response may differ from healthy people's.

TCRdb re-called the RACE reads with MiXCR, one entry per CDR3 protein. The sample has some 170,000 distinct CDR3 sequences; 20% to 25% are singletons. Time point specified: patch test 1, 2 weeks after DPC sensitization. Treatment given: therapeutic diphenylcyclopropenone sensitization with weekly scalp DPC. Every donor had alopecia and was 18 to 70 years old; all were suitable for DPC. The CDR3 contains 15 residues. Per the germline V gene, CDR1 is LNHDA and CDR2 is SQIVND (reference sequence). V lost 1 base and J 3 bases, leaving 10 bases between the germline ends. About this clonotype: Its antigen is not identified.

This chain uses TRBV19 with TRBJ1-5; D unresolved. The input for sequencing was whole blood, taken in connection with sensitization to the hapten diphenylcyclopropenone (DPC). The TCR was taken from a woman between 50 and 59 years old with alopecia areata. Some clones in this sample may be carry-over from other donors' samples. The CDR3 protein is CASSIAGRSNQPQHF. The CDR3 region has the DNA TGTGCCAGTAGTATAGCTGGCAGATCCAATCAGCCCCAGCATTTT.